This T cell receptor (beta chain) was sequenced in a study of blood T cell repertoires in COVID-19. The repertoire was sequenced with immunoSEQ multiplex PCR; TCRdb's copy has only in-frame clones and lacks some. The sample contains around 300,000 clones, 80% to 90% of which appear only once. The TCR comes from a woman aged 45-65 years who had recovered from COVID-19. The sequenced sample was peripheral blood.

CDR3 bases: TGTGCCAGCACCTCACCCCGACTGACCACCGGGGAGCTGTTTTTT. Protein: CASTSPRLTTGELFF. This rearrangement joins TRBV7-6 to TRBJ2-2; D unresolved. Trimming stripped 7 bases from V and 4 bases from J, with 16 bases between. This CDR3 region has 15 residues. CDR1 is SGHVS, CDR2 FNYEAQ, per germline. Looking up the rest from reference TRBV7-6 and TRBJ2-2 gives the full variable domain: GAGVSQSPRYKVTKRGQDVALRCDPISGHVSLYWYRQALGQGPEFLTYFNYEAQQDKSGLPNDRFSAERPEGSISTLTIQRTEQRDSAMYRCASTSPRLTTGELFFGEGSRLTVL.